These 9 T cell receptor beta chains share one sample of origin, sequenced in a study of T cell responses to AZD1222 COVID-19 vaccine. The table came from immunoSEQ multiplex PCR; TCRdb's copy has only in-frame clones and leaves some out. Among more than 80,000 clones listed, roughly 88% were seen once. Sequencing used peripheral blood, obtained on day 0 of MenACWY control vaccination. These receptor sequences come from an adult in good health.

J is TRBJ2-7 and V is TRBV30; 7 nucleotides match TRBD2. CDR1 is GTSNPN, CDR2 SVGIG, per germline (reference sequence). V was pared by 5 bases and J by 3 bases, with 4 bases of the junction left unmatched. This CDR3 contains 12 residues. CDR3 loop: CAWGGDLYEQYF. The CDR3 bases are TGTGCCTGGGGGGGGGACCTCTACGAGCAGTACTTC.

This chain links TRBV18 with TRBJ1-4, with TRBD1 as a possible D gene (5 bases). Trimming removed 3 bases at V and 7 bases at J, with 15 bases between. Germline V gives CDR1 KGHSH, CDR2 LQKENI. The CDR3 runs 15 residues. The DNA for the CDR3 is TGTGCCAGCTCACCCGGGCAGGGACTATCTGAAAAACTGTTTTTT. This gives the protein CASSPGQGLSEKLFF. Using reference TRBV18 and TRBJ1-4 for the parts outside the CDR3, the full variable domain is NAGVMQNPRHLVRRRGQEARLRCSPMKGHSHVYWYRQLPEEGLKFMVYLQKENIIDESGMPKERFSAEFPKEGPSILRIQQVVRGDSAAYFCASSPGQGLSEKLFFGSGTQLSVL.

This clone was detected a few times. The rearrangement uses TRBV19 and TRBJ1-2; 8 bases align to TRBD1. The V segment lost 6 bases and the J segment 1 base; nucleotides outside the gene matches: 4. The CDR3 is made up of 14 amino acids. Germline V gene sequence: CDR1 LNHDA, CDR2 SQIVND (reference sequence). CDR3 residues: CASSVDRGNYGYTF. In nucleotides, the CDR3 is TGTGCCAGTAGCGTTGACAGGGGTAACTATGGCTACACCTTC.

The V gene is TRBV9, the J gene TRBJ1-2; D is ambiguous. V shed 4 bases and J shed 8 bases, with 12 bases lying between them. The CDR3 is 12 residues long. CDR1 and CDR2 (germline): SGDLS, YYNGEE. The CDR3: CASSTLTRGYTF. CDR3 DNA sequence: TGTGCCAGCAGCACCCTAACGAGGGGCTACACCTTC.

This chain joins TRBV4-3 and TRBJ2-7, with TRBD2 matching 9 bases. The CDR3 has 18 amino acids. The V and J ends lost 0 bases and 3 bases, in that order; junction bases with no gene match: 12. From germline, CDR1 is LGHNA and CDR2 YSLEER. The CDR3: CASSQDPPGGGVFYEQYF. The CDR3 DNA reads TGCGCCAGCAGCCAAGATCCACCCGGCGGGGGGGTCTTCTACGAGCAGTACTTC.

The chain recombines TRBV6-4 with TRBJ2-3; 7 positions agree with TRBD1. The length of the CDR3 is 14 residues. Trimming cost V 6 bases and J 6 bases; bases outside gene matches: 9. Germline lookup yields CDR1 MRHNA and CDR2 SNTAGT. The CDR3 protein is CASSSNRGSDTQYF. CDR3 DNA sequence: TGTGCCAGCAGCAGCAACAGGGGATCCGATACGCAGTATTTT.

The V call is TRBV28, the J call TRBJ1-6; D is perhaps TRBD1 (6 bases). This CDR3 has 16 residues. V was cut by 5 bases and J by 8 bases, with 19 bases left in between. From germline, CDR1 is MDHEN and CDR2 SYDVKM. CDR3 in amino acids: CASSTTGTRGDSPLHF. The DNA for the CDR3 is TGTGCCAGCAGTACAACAGGGACGCGAGGGGATTCACCCCTCCACTTT.

The chain employs TRBV6-2 or TRBV6-3 and TRBJ1-3, with D possibly being TRBD1 (6 bases). CDR1 and CDR2 (germline): MNHEY, SVGEGT. V gave up 5 bases and J gave up 3 bases, with 11 bases separating them. This CDR3 comprises 14 residues. This CDR3 is CASSRGQLGNTIYF. The CDR3 region has the DNA TGTGCCAGCAGTAGAGGACAGCTTGGAAACACCATATATTTT.

J is TRBJ1-4 and V is TRBV4-1; a weak D match, TRBD1 (5 bases). The germline CDR1 and CDR2 sequences are MGHRA and YSYEKL. V was cut by 4 bases and J by 3 bases, with 9 bases left in between. The length of the CDR3 is 14 residues. The CDR3 spells CASSLLGPNEKLFF. In DNA, the CDR3 is TGCGCCAGCAGCCTTTTGGGACCTAATGAAAAACTGTTTTTT.